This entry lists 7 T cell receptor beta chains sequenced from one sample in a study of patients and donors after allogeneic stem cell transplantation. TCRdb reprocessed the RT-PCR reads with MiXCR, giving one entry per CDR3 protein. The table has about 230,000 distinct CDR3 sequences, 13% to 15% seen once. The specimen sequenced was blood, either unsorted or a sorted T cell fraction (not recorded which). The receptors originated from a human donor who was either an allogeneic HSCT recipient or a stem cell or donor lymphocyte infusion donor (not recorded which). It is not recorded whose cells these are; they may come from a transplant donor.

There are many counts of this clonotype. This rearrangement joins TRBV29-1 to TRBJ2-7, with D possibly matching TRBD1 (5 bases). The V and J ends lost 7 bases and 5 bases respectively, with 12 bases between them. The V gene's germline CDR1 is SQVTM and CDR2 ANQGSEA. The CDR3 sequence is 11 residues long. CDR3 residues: CSGFRDHEQYF. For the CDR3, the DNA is TGCAGCGGGTTCAGGGATCACGAGCAGTACTTC.

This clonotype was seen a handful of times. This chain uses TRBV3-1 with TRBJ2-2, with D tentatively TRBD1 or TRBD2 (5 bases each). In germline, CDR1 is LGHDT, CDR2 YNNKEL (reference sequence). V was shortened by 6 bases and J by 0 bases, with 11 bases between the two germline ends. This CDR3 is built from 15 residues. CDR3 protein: CASSRDLANTGELFF. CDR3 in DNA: TGTGCCAGCAGTCGGGACCTCGCGAACACCGGGGAGCTGTTTTTT.

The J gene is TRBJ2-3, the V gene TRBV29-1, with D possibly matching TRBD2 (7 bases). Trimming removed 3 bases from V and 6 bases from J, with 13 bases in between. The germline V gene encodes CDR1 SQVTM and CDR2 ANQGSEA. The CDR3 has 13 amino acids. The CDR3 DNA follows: TGCAGCGTTGACGGGGGGCAGGGGGATACGCAGTATTTT. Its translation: CSVDGGQGDTQYF.

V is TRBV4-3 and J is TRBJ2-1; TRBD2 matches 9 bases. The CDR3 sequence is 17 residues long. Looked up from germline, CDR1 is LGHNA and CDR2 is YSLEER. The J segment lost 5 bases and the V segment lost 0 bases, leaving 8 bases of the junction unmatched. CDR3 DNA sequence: TGCGCCAGCAGCCAAGATCAGGGCGGGGGGGCCAACAATGAGCAGTTCTTC. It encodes CASSQDQGGGANNEQFF.

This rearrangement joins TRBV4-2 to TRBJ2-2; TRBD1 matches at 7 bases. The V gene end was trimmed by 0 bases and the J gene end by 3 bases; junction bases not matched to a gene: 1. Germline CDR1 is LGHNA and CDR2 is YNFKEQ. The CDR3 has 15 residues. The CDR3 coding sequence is TGTGCCAGCAGCCAAGACGACAGGGACACCGGGGAGCTGTTTTTT. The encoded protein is CASSQDDRDTGELFF.

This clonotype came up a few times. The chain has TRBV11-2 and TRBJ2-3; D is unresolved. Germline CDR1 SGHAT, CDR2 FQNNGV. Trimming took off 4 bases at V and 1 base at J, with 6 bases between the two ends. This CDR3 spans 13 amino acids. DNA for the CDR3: TGTGCCAGCAGCTGGACCCGCACAGATACGCAGTATTTT. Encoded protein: CASSWTRTDTQYF.

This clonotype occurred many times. This CDR3 is CASSLARRTDTQYF. CDR3 nucleotide sequence: TGTGCCAGCAGTTTAGCGCGACGCACAGATACGCAGTATTTT. This chain joins TRBV12-3 or TRBV12-4 and TRBJ2-3; D gene unclear. V shed 0 bases and J shed 1 base, with 5 bases lying between them. The CDR3 length is 14 residues.